This TCR beta chain was obtained from a study of radiation and T cells in renal cell carcinoma. The repertoire was sequenced with immunoSEQ multiplex PCR; TCRdb's copy has only in-frame clones and lacks some. The sample yields 15,000 or so clones, approximately 65% seen once. This CDR3 comprises 14 residues. Per the germline V gene, CDR1 is SGHDN and CDR2 is FVKESK. Treatment noted: treatment-naive control, cytoreductive nephrectomy. Control tumors came from 4 females and 11 to 12 males, aged roughly 35 to 90. Only a few counts were recorded for this clone. The material sequenced was tumor tissue, taken from a patient whose treatment was nephrectomy without radiotherapy. The chain has TRBV14 and TRBJ2-5; 8 bases align to TRBD1. Judging by the DNA end, TRBJ2-7 fits better; the J call may be wrong. The TCR originated in a man between 60 and 75 years old with renal cell carcinoma. Here the CDR3 DNA reads TGTGCCAGCAGCCGGGGACAGGTCCCCTACGAGCAGTACTTC. Protein product: CASSRGQVPYEQYF.